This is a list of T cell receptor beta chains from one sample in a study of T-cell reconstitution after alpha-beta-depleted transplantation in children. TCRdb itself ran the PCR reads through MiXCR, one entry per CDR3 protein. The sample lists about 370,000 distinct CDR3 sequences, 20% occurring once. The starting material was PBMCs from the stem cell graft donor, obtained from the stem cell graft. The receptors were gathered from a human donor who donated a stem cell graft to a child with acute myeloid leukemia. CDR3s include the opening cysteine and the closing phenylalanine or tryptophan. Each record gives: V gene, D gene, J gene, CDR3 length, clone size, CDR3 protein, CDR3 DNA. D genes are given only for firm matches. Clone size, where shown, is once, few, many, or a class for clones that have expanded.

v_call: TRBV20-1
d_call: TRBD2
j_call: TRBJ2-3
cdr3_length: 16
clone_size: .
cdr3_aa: CSARGGRAFPPDTQYF
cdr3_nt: TGCAGTGCTAGAGGCGGGAGGGCCTTCCCCCCAGATACGCAGTATTTT

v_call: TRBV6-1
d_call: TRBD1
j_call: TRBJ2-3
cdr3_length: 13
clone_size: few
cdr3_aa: CASKAGGRDTQYF
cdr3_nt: TGTGCCAGCAAGGCAGGGGGCCGGGATACGCAGTATTTT

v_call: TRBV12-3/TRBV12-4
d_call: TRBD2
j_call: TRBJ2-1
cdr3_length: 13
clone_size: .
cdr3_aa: CATGLAGVGEQFF
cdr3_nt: TGTGCCACGGGACTAGCGGGAGTCGGTGAGCAGTTCTTC

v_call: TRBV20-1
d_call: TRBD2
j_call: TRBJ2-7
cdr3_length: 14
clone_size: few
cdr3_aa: CSAKLAGDVYEQYF
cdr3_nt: TGCAGTGCAAAACTAGCGGGAGATGTTTACGAGCAGTACTTC

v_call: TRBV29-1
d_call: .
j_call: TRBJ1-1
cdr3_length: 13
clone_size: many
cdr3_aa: CSVDHAGGTEAFF
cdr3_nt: TGCAGCGTTGACCATGCCGGGGGCACTGAAGCTTTCTTT

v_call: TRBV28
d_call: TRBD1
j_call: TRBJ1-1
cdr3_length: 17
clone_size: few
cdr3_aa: CASSLWGQGGANTEAFF
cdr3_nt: TGTGCCAGCAGTTTATGGGGTCAAGGGGGCGCGAACACTGAAGCTTTCTTT

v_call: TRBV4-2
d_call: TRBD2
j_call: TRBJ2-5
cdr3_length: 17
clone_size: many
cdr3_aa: CASSQAITSGSGETQYF
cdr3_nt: TGTGCCAGCAGCCAAGCTATAACTAGCGGGAGTGGGGAGACCCAGTACTTC

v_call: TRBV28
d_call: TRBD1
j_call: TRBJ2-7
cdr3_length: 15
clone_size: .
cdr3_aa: CASHAPRTGPYEQYF
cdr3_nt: TGTGCCAGCCACGCCCCCAGGACAGGGCCCTACGAGCAGTACTTC

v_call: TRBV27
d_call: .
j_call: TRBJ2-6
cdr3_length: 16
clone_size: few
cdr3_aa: CASSPLISSGANVLTF
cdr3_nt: TGTGCCAGCAGTCCTCTAATTAGCTCTGGGGCCAACGTCCTGACTTTC

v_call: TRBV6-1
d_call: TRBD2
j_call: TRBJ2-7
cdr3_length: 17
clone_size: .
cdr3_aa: CASSQSRGGVSFYEQYF
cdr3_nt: TGTGCCAGCAGCCAGTCGCGGGGGGGAGTATCTTTTTACGAGCAGTACTTC

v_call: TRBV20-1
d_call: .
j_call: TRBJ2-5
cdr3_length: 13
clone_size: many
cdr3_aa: CSPRAAGQETQYF
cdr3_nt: TGCAGTCCGCGGGCGGCGGGACAAGAGACCCAGTACTTC

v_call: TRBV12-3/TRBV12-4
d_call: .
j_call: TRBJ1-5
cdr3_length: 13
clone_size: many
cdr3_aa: CASSQNRDQPQHF
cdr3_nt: TGTGCCAGCAGTCAGAACAGGGATCAGCCCCAGCATTTT

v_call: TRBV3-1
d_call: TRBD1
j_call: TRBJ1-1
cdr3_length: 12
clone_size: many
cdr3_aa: CASSQGDRGAFF
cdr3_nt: TGTGCCAGCAGCCAAGGTGACAGGGGTGCTTTCTTT

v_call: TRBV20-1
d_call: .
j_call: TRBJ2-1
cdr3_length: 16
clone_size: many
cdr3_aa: CSAREGGWSSYNEQFF
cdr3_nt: TGCAGTGCTAGAGAGGGTGGGTGGAGCTCCTACAATGAGCAGTTCTTC

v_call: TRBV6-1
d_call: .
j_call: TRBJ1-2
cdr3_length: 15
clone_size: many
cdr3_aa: CASSEGQERNYGYTF
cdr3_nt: TGTGCCAGCAGTGAAGGACAGGAAAGAAACTATGGCTACACCTTC

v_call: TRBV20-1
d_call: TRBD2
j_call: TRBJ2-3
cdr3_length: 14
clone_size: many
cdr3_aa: CSALTSASTDTQYF
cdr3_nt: TGCAGTGCTCTGACTAGCGCTAGCACAGATACGCAGTATTTT

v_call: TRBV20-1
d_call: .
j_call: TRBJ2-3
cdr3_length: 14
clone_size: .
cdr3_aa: CSARDQQGTDTQYF
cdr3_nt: TGCAGTGCTAGAGACCAACAGGGCACAGATACGCAGTATTTT

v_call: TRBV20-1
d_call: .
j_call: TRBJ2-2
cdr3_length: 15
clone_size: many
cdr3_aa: CSAMHVGSDTGELFF
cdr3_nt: TGCAGTGCTATGCATGTAGGGTCCGACACCGGGGAGCTGTTTTTT

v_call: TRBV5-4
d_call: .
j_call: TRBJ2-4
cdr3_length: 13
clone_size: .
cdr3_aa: CASMVPTVGIQYF
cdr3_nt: TGTGCCAGCATGGTCCCGACGGTCGGCATTCAGTACTTC

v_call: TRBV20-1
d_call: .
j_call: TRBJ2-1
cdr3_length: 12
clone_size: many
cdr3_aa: CSALGPYNEQFF
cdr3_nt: TGCAGTGCTCTGGGCCCCTACAATGAGCAGTTCTTC

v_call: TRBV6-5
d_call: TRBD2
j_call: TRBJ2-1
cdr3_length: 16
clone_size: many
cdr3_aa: CASSYVAGGPYNEQFF
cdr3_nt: TGTGCCAGCAGTTACGTAGCGGGAGGACCCTACAATGAGCAGTTCTTC

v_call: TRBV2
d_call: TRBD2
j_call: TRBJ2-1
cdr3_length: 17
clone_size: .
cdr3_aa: CASSPGTSGSRMNEQFF
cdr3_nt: TGTGCCAGCAGCCCAGGGACTAGCGGGAGCAGGATGAATGAGCAGTTCTTC

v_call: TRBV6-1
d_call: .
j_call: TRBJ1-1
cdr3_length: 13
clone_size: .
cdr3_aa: CASSRGTNTEAFF
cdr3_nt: TGTGCCAGCAGTAGGGGAACGAACACTGAAGCTTTCTTT

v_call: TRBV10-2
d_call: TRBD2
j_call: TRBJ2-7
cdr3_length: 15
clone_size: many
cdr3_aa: CASSDPASGGYEQYF
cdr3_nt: TGCGCCAGCAGTGATCCGGCTAGCGGGGGCTACGAGCAGTACTTC

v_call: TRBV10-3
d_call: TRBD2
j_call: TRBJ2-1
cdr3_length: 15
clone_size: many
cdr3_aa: CAITVRLAGNNEQFF
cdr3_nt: TGTGCCATCACCGTCCGGCTAGCGGGGAACAATGAGCAGTTCTTC

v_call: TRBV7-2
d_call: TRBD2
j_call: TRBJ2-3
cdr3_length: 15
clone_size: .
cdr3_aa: CASSPGTRFTDTQYF
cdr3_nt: TGTGCCAGCAGCCCGGGGACTAGATTCACAGATACGCAGTATTTT

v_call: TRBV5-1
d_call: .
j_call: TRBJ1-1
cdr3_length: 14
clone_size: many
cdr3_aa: CASSSTGPNTEAFF
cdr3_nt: TGCGCCAGCAGTTCCACAGGCCCGAACACTGAAGCTTTCTTT

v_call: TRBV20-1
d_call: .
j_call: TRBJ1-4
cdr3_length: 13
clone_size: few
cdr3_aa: CSAKGPDNEKLFF
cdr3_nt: TGCAGTGCCAAGGGACCAGACAATGAAAAACTGTTTTTT

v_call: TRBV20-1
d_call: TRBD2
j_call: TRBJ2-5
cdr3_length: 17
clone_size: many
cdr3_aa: CSARSIAGGRGQGTQYF
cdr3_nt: TGCAGTGCTAGAAGCATAGCGGGAGGGCGGGGGCAAGGAACCCAGTACTTC

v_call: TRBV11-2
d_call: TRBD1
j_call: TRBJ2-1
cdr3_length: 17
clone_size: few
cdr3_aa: CASSPWTGVRIYNEQFF
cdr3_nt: TGTGCCAGCAGCCCCTGGACAGGGGTCAGGATCTACAATGAGCAGTTCTTC

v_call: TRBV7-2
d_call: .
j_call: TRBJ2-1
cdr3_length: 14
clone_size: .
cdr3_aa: CASSLSAGRNEQFF
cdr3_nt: TGTGCCAGCAGCTTATCGGCAGGGAGGAATGAGCAGTTCTTC

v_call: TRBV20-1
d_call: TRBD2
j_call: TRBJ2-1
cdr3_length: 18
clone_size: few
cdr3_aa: CSAPPRLAGPSSYNEQFF
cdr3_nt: TGCAGTGCGCCACCGAGACTAGCGGGGCCCAGCTCCTACAATGAGCAGTTCTTC

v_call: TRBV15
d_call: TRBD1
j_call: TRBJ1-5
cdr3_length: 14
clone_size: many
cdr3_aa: CATSRGQGNQPQHF
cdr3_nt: TGTGCCACCAGCAGGGGACAGGGGAATCAGCCCCAGCATTTT

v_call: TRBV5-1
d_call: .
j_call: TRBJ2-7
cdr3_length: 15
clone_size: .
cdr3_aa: CASSFDSGVHYEQYF
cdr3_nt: TGCGCCAGCAGCTTTGACTCCGGGGTACACTACGAGCAGTACTTC

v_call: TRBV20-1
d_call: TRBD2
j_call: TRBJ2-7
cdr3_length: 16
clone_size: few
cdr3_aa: CSAKSSLAGGGYEQYF
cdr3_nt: TGCAGTGCTAAGTCCTCTCTAGCGGGAGGGGGCTACGAGCAGTACTTC

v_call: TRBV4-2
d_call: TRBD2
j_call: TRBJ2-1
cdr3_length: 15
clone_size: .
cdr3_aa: CASSQESLAGNEQFF
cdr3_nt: TGTGCCAGCAGCCAAGAGAGTCTAGCGGGCAATGAGCAGTTCTTC

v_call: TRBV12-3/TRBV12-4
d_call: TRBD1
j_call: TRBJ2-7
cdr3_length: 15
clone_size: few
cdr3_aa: CASSFGQGPLWEQYF
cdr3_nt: TGTGCCAGCAGTTTTGGACAGGGTCCCCTCTGGGAGCAGTACTTC

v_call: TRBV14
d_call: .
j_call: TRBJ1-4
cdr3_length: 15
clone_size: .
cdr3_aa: CASSQVRQSNEKLFF
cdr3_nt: TGTGCCAGCAGCCAAGTAAGACAGTCTAATGAAAAACTGTTTTTT

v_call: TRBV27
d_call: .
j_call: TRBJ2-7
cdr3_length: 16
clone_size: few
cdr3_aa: CASTTHGAPEFDEQYF
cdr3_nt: TGTGCCAGCACCACACATGGGGCGCCGGAGTTCGACGAGCAGTACTTC

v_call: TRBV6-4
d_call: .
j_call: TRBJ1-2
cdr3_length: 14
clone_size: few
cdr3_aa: CASSEGGTNYGYTF
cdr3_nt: TGTGCCAGCAGTGAAGGGGGGACTAACTATGGCTACACCTTC

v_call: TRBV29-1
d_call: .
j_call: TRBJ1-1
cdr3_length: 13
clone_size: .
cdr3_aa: CSVSYSMNTEAFF
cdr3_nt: TGCAGCGTGTCCTACAGCATGAACACTGAAGCTTTCTTT

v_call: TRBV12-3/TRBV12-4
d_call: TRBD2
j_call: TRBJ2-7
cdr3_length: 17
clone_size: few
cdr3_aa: CASSLLIRTSGMPEQYF
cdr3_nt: TGTGCCAGCAGTTTACTTATAAGGACTAGCGGGATGCCCGAGCAGTACTTC

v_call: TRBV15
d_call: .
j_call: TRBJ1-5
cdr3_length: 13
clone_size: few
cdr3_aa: CATSRERNQPQHF
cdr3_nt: TGTGCCACCAGCAGAGAACGGAATCAGCCCCAGCATTTT

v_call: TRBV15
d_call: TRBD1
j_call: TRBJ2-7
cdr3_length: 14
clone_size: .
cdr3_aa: CATSSDRGAGEQYF
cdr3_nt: TGTGCCACCAGCAGCGACAGGGGCGCCGGAGAGCAGTACTTC

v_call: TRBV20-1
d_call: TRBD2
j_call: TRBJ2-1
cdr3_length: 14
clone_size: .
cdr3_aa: CSAGGASGRVEQFF
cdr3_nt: TGCAGTGCAGGTGGGGCTAGCGGGAGAGTGGAGCAGTTCTTC

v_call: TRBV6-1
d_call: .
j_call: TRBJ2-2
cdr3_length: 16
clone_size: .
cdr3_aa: CASSARGPPNTGELFF
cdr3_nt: TGTGCCAGCAGTGCACGGGGGCCCCCGAACACCGGGGAGCTGTTTTTT

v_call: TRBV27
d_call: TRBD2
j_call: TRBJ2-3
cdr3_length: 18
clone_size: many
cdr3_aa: CASSLLAGSITGTDTQYF
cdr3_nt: TGTGCCAGCAGTTTACTAGCGGGGAGTATCACCGGCACAGATACGCAGTATTTT

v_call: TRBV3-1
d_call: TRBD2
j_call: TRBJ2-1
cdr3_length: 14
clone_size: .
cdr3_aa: CASSRQPGGDEQFF
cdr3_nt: TGTGCCAGCAGCCGACAACCCGGGGGGGATGAGCAGTTCTTC

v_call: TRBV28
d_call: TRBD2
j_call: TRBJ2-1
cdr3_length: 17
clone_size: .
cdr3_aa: CASSLRLPTSGRNEQFF
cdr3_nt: TGTGCCAGCAGTTTACGATTACCGACTAGCGGGAGAAATGAGCAGTTCTTC

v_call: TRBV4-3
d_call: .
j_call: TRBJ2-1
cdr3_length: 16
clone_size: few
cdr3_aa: CASSQMTAGTDNEQFF
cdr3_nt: TGCGCCAGCAGCCAAATGACTGCGGGCACAGACAATGAGCAGTTCTTC

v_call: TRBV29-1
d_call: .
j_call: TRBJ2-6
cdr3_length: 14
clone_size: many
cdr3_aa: CSVTPLSGANVLTF
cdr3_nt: TGCAGCGTTACCCCCCTCTCTGGGGCCAACGTCCTGACTTTC

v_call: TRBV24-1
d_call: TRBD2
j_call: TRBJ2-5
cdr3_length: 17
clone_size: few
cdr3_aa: CATSDTGTSGKKETQYF
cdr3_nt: TGTGCCACCAGTGACACCGGGACTAGCGGGAAGAAAGAGACCCAGTACTTC

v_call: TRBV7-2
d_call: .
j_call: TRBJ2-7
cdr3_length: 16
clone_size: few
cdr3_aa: CASSPHLSWVQTEQYF
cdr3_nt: TGTGCCAGCAGCCCCCACCTATCGTGGGTCCAAACCGAGCAGTACTTC